The present TCR beta chain was sequenced within a study of cytomegalovirus exposure and HLA in healthy donors. The overall study: Among the approximately 400 genotyped donors, 65% to 85% were placed in the Caucasian-associated ancestry cluster.

Both 60 Vbeta primers and 13 Jbeta primers went into the PCR. Produced via immunoSEQ multiplex PCR; TCRdb's table is partial and in-frame only. The sample consists of under 200,000 clones, approximately 78% of them appearing once. Every donor was a healthy person donating bone marrow. These donors counted as nominally healthy when sampled, but unrecorded immune exposures were likely. Specimen: PBMCs. The source is a woman between 18 and 29 years old in good health and CMV-seronegative.

The CDR3 here is CASRVAGGADTQYF. CDR3 DNA: TGTGCCAGCAGAGTAGCGGGAGGGGCGGATACGCAGTATTTT. This chain joins TRBV6-4 and TRBJ2-3; TRBD2 matches 11 bases. This CDR3 comprises 14 residues. Germline V gives CDR1 MRHNA, CDR2 SNTAGT. The V and J ends lost 6 bases and 6 bases, in that order; junction bases with no gene match: 5.